These T cell receptor beta chains were read from a single sample in a study of T cell repertoires in cytomegalovirus infection. TCRdb re-called the reads through MiXCR, storing one row per CDR3 protein. The data hold around 530,000 distinct CDR3 sequences, with 16% observed a single time. Sequencing was done on a sample of CD8+ T cells from PBMCs. Receptors were obtained from a human donor in good health (CMV status not recorded). Some clones in this sample may be carry-over from other donors' samples. CDR3s include the opening cysteine and the closing phenylalanine or tryptophan. The order of the fields is J gene, D gene, clone size, V gene, CDR3 protein, CDR3 DNA. A D gene is named only where the DNA matches it firmly. For some rows the clone size is stated as once, few or many, or as a class when expanded; others skip it.

TRBJ2-5 | TRBD1 | NA | TRBV20-1 | CSARTGEDSVRF | TGCAGTGCGCGGACAGGGGAGGACTCGGTTAGGTTC
TRBJ1-2 | NA | many | TRBV6-5 | CASSTDRYEHYGYTF | TGTGCCAGCAGTACCGACAGATACGAGCACTATGGCTACACCTTC
TRBJ2-1 | NA | many | TRBV9 | CASSVVEGIHKDEQFF | TGTGCCAGCAGCGTAGTAGAGGGAATCCATAAAGATGAGCAGTTCTTC
TRBJ2-1 | NA | NA | TRBV14 | CASSQGALGPNEQFF | TGTGCCAGCAGCCAGGGGGCCTTAGGGCCCAATGAGCAGTTCTTC
TRBJ2-2 | TRBD1 | many | TRBV12-3/TRBV12-4 | CASSTSGTGENTGELFF | TGTGCCAGCAGTACCTCCGGGACAGGGGAGAACACCGGGGAGCTGTTTTTT
TRBJ2-1 | TRBD2 | many | TRBV29-1 | CSVEGLAGGYSYNEQFF | TGCAGCGTTGAAGGGCTAGCGGGAGGGTACTCCTACAATGAGCAGTTCTTC
TRBJ1-6 | TRBD1 | few | TRBV7-9 | CASSLARGQAPLHF | TGTGCCAGCAGCTTAGCTAGGGGGCAGGCGCCCCTCCACTTT
TRBJ2-7 | TRBD1 | once | TRBV7-3 | CASSRTGGTEQYF | TGTGCCAGCAGCCGAACAGGGGGTACCGAGCAGTACTTC
TRBJ2-3 | TRBD1 | few | TRBV28 | CASSPDREDTDTQYF | TGTGCCAGCAGCCCGGACAGGGAGGACACAGATACGCAGTATTTT
TRBJ2-1 | TRBD2 | many | TRBV2 | CASSGTSGSDEQFF | TGTGCCAGCAGTGGGACTAGCGGGAGCGATGAGCAGTTCTTC
TRBJ2-2 | TRBD2 | NA | TRBV3-1 | CASSQLPWGSGATNTGELFF | TGTGCCAGCAGCCAACTCCCCTGGGGTAGCGGGGCAACGAACACCGGGGAGCTGTTTTTT
TRBJ2-1 | TRBD2 | many | TRBV11-2 | CASSLGGTSGYNEQFF | TGTGCCAGCAGCTTAGGAGGGACTAGCGGATACAATGAGCAGTTCTTC
TRBJ1-2 | NA | NA | TRBV4-1 | CASSQGLGFAYGYTF | TGCGCCAGCAGCCAAGGCTTAGGGTTCGCCTATGGCTACACCTTC
TRBJ2-1 | TRBD2 | NA | TRBV14 | CASSPSRGVTDPSNEQFF | TGTGCCAGCAGCCCAAGCCGGGGGGTCACGGATCCAAGCAATGAGCAGTTCTTC
TRBJ1-2 | NA | NA | TRBV19 | CASSIGGGGYTF | TGTGCCAGTAGTATAGGAGGCGGGGGCTACACCTTC
TRBJ2-5 | TRBD2 | once | TRBV3-1 | CASSDRDYYETQYF | TGTGCCAGCAGCGACCGGGACTATTACGAGACCCAGTACTTC
TRBJ2-1 | NA | NA | TRBV28 | CASSLLRTLNEQFF | TGTGCCAGCAGTTTATTGAGGACTCTAAATGAGCAGTTCTTC
TRBJ1-1 | NA | few | TRBV7-9 | CASSLAWRNTEAFF | TGTGCCAGCAGCTTAGCATGGCGGAACACTGAAGCTTTCTTT
TRBJ2-4 | TRBD2 | few | TRBV29-1 | CSVEDHTSGRSENIQYF | TGCAGCGTTGAAGATCATACTAGCGGGAGATCAGAAAACATTCAGTACTTC
TRBJ1-2 | TRBD1 | many | TRBV7-8 | CASSLEGGQGRNGYTF | TGTGCCAGCAGCTTAGAGGGGGGACAGGGGAGAAATGGCTACACCTTC
TRBJ2-1 | NA | many | TRBV12-3/TRBV12-4 | CASMQISIRSEQFF | TGTGCCAGCATGCAGATATCTATACGTAGTGAGCAGTTCTTC
TRBJ2-2 | TRBD1 | many | TRBV7-6 | CASSPDRENTGELFF | TGTGCCAGCAGCCCTGACAGGGAGAACACCGGGGAGCTGTTTTTT
TRBJ2-1 | NA | many | TRBV7-2 | CASSLVQSRNEQFF | TGTGCCAGCAGCTTAGTTCAGTCCCGCAATGAGCAGTTCTTC
TRBJ2-7 | TRBD2 | NA | TRBV4-1 | CASSLTSGMSSYEQYF | TGTGCCAGCAGCCTGACTAGCGGGATGTCCTCCTACGAGCAGTACTTC
TRBJ1-5 | NA | NA | TRBV9 | CASSDGTNNQPQHF | TGTGCCAGCAGCGACGGGACAAATAATCAGCCCCAGCATTTT
TRBJ2-2 | NA | once | TRBV19 | CASMTDHGSGTGELFF | TGTGCCAGTATGACCGACCATGGTTCAGGAACCGGGGAGCTGTTTTTT
TRBJ2-1 | TRBD2 | many | TRBV7-3 | CASRPQGTSAYNEQFF | TGTGCCAGCAGGCCCCAGGGGACTAGCGCTTACAATGAGCAGTTCTTC
TRBJ2-5 | NA | many | TRBV6-5 | CASSYSRDPQETQYF | TGTGCCAGCAGTTACTCCCGGGACCCTCAAGAGACCCAGTACTTC
TRBJ1-5 | NA | NA | TRBV15 | CATSRKGSSNQPQHF | TGTGCCACCAGCAGGAAAGGGAGCAGCAATCAGCCCCAGCATTTT
TRBJ2-2 | NA | many | TRBV12-3/TRBV12-4 | CASRRLDKGGELFF | TGTGCCAGCAGAAGACTAGACAAGGGGGGGGAGCTGTTTTTT
TRBJ2-3 | TRBD2 | many | TRBV28 | CASSLFSREGRDTQYF | TGTGCCAGCAGTTTATTCTCGCGGGAGGGCAGGGATACGCAGTATTTT
TRBJ2-1 | TRBD1 | NA | TRBV12-3/TRBV12-4 | CASRPGQGHNEQFF | TGTGCCAGCAGGCCGGGACAGGGCCACAATGAGCAGTTCTTC
TRBJ2-5 | NA | many | TRBV6-5 | CASSYDGTGRHQETQYF | TGTGCCAGCAGTTACGATGGAACGGGGCGCCACCAAGAGACCCAGTACTTC
TRBJ2-1 | TRBD2 | few | TRBV28 | CAGGLAGDEDEQFF | TGTGCCGGGGGGCTAGCGGGAGACGAGGATGAGCAGTTCTTC
TRBJ2-1 | TRBD1 | NA | TRBV5-1 | CASSAGQGQFF | TGCGCCAGCAGCGCTGGACAGGGGCAGTTCTTC
TRBJ1-3 | NA | few | TRBV10-1 | CASSGASSGNTIYF | TGCGCCAGCAGTGGAGCATCCTCTGGAAACACCATATATTTT
TRBJ2-5 | NA | many | TRBV28 | CASSLTLGRETQYF | TGTGCCAGCAGTTTAACGCTAGGACGAGAGACCCAGTACTTC
TRBJ1-1 | TRBD1 | many | TRBV4-2 | CASSPEWDRGWSEAFF | TGTGCCAGCAGCCCGGAATGGGACAGGGGTTGGTCTGAAGCTTTCTTT
TRBJ2-7 | TRBD2 | many | TRBV7-9 | CASSPGGGELTYEQYF | TGTGCCAGCAGCCCCGGGGGGGGGGAGCTTACCTACGAGCAGTACTTC
TRBJ1-1 | NA | many | TRBV7-2 | CASSLAREALNTEAFF | TGTGCCAGCAGCTTAGCGCGAGAGGCTTTGAACACTGAAGCTTTCTTT
TRBJ2-7 | NA | NA | TRBV11-2 | CASSKPTSYYEQYF | TGTGCCAGCAGCAAACCGACAAGTTACTACGAGCAGTACTTC
TRBJ2-3 | TRBD2 | many | TRBV6-4 | CASSPQTSGGADTQYF | TGTGCCAGCAGTCCCCAGACTAGCGGGGGGGCGGATACGCAGTATTTT
TRBJ2-2 | NA | many | TRBV2 | CARTGNTGELFF | TGTGCCAGGACAGGGAACACCGGGGAGCTGTTTTTT
TRBJ1-6 | TRBD1 | NA | TRBV13 | CASGRTGASYNSPLHF | TGTGCCAGCGGACGGACAGGGGCCTCCTATAATTCACCCCTCCACTTT
TRBJ2-4 | TRBD1 | few | TRBV20-1 | CSARDIQGDIQYF | TGCAGTGCTAGAGATATTCAGGGGGACATTCAGTACTTC
TRBJ2-3 | NA | NA | TRBV19 | CASTNGAGPQYF | TGTGCCAGTACCAACGGTGCAGGGCCGCAGTATTTT
TRBJ2-2 | NA | few | TRBV9 | CASSDGDKDTGELFF | TGTGCCAGCTCCGACGGGGACAAAGACACCGGGGAGCTGTTTTTT
TRBJ2-2 | NA | few | TRBV6-1 | CASKPDGNTGELFF | TGTGCCAGCAAGCCTGACGGGAACACCGGGGAGCTGTTTTTT
TRBJ2-7 | NA | NA | TRBV13 | CASSYTGVRSSEQYF | TGCGCCAGCAGCTATACAGGTGTTCGATCCTCCGAGCAGTACTTC
TRBJ1-2 | NA | NA | TRBV10-2 | CASTGVNYGYTF | TGCGCCAGCACGGGGGTTAACTATGGCTACACCTTC
TRBJ1-2 | NA | NA | TRBV4-1 | CASSQSSNAWGYTF | TGCGCCAGCAGCCAAAGCAGCAATGCGTGGGGCTACACCTTC
TRBJ1-3 | TRBD1 | many | TRBV11-2 | CASSYTGQGRNTIYF | TGTGCCAGCAGCTACACCGGACAGGGGCGAAACACCATATATTTT
TRBJ2-6 | NA | few | TRBV15 | CATSRDGFEGANVLTF | TGTGCCACCAGCAGAGACGGGTTCGAAGGGGCCAACGTCCTGACTTTC